This passage covers 5 T cell receptor beta chains from one sample sequenced in a study of OX40 agonist ivuxolimab in advanced cancers. The library was prepared using the immunoSEQ multiplex PCR assay. The immuneACCESS repertoire file appears here via TCRdb, limited to in-frame rearrangements. These files lack a portion of the clones; in checked studies, under half of the deficit traces to unresolved V genes, and the cause of the others is not known. This sample has some 52,000 clones in its table, and 90% to 95% of those were observed once. The biggest ten clones account for approximately 12% of the sample. Sequences were derived from CD4+ or CD8+ T cells sorted from blood, sampled in a trial of the OX40 agonist ivuxolimab. These receptors originate from an adult with an advanced solid tumor such as melanoma, head and neck, liver or kidney cancer.

This chain joins TRBV4-3 and TRBJ2-7; 7 nucleotides match TRBD2. From germline, CDR1 is LGHNA and CDR2 YSLEER. This CDR3 is 13 amino acids long. With V trimmed by 2 bases and J by 7 bases, 5 bases remained unmatched. CDR3 DNA: TGCGCCAGCAGCCAAATGATCGGGGGGGAGCAGTACTTC. Protein product: CASSQMIGGEQYF.

V gene TRBV11-2 combines with J gene TRBJ1-3; D might be TRBD1 (6 bases). CDR3 length equals 14 residues. Germline values: CDR1 SGHAT, CDR2 FQNNGV. Trimming cost V 1 base and J 6 bases, with 10 bases left between them. In nucleotides, the CDR3 is TGTGCCAGCAGCTTAGGACAGGCAGCAAACACCATATATTTT. Encoded protein: CASSLGQAANTIYF.

Only one count was recorded for this clone. The J gene is TRBJ1-2, the V gene TRBV29-1, with 7 bases identical to TRBD1. CDR1 and CDR2 from the germline V gene are SQVTM and ANQGSEA. V lost 8 bases, J lost 3 bases, and 9 bases stayed unmatched. The CDR3 length is 13 residues. CDR3 nucleotides: TGCAGCACAGACAGGGTCCGGGACTATGGCTACACCTTC. Encoded protein: CSTDRVRDYGYTF. Variable domain in full (rest from reference TRBV29-1 and TRBJ1-2): SAVISQKPSRDICQRGTSLTIQCQVDSQVTMMFWYRQQPGQSLTLIATANQGSEATYESGFVIDKFPISRPNLTFSTLTVSNMSPEDSSIYLCSTDRVRDYGYTFGSGTRLTVV.

The chain employs TRBV21-1 and TRBJ2-1; the D segment call TRBD2 is taken from the table without a DNA check. TRBV21-1 is assigned pseudogene status. The CDR3 is 13 residues long. The CDR3 DNA is TGTGCCAGCAGCAAAGCGGCTAGCCATGAGCAGTTCTTC. Translation gives CASSKAASHEQFF.

CDR3 DNA sequence: TGTGCCTGGAGTTTTTCCGGCTCCTACGAGCAGTACTTC. It codes for CAWSFSGSYEQYF. J is TRBJ2-7 and V is TRBV30; D not certain. CDR1 and CDR2 from the germline V gene are GTSNPN and SVGIG (reference sequence). V lost 2 bases, J lost 0 bases, and 8 bases lay in between. The CDR3 is made up of 13 amino acids. The variable domain in full, completed from reference TRBV30 and TRBJ2-7, reads SQTIHQWPATLVQPVGSPLSLECTVEGTSNPNLYWYRQAAGRGLQLLFYSVGIGQISSEVPQNLSASRPQDRQFILSSKKLLLSDSGFYLCAWSFSGSYEQYFGPGTRLTVT.